Listed below are T cell receptor beta chains from one sample, sequenced in a study of molecular identifiers for immune sequencing clone quantification. TCRdb itself ran the PCR reads through MiXCR, one entry per CDR3 protein. The sample lists some 320,000 distinct CDR3 sequences; 20% to 25% were seen once. Sample: naive CD8+ T cells from blood, with Jurkat cell RNA spiked in. These receptors all stem from a human donor in good health. Some libraries in this study had Jurkat cell RNA spiked in. Both conserved end residues are part of each CDR3. Fields, in order: V gene, J gene, D gene, CDR3 protein. D genes are given only for firm matches.

>TRBV20-1|TRBJ2-7|NA
CSALFKPLEQYF
>TRBV9|TRBJ2-3|NA
CASSPGGVEGQYF
>TRBV2|TRBJ2-2|NA
CASRPIRGGGTGELFF
>TRBV9|TRBJ1-1|NA
CASSVNPSPEAFF
>TRBV7-6|TRBJ1-3|NA
CASSPVQGSGNTIYF
>TRBV28|TRBJ1-2|NA
CASSFRGTNYGYTF
>TRBV6-5|TRBJ1-1|NA
CASSRSWTDNTEAFF
>TRBV4-3|TRBJ1-6|NA
CASSQDSVDPNSPLHF
>TRBV13|TRBJ2-2|TRBD1
CAGRDRGDTGELFF
>TRBV4-1|TRBJ2-5|TRBD2
CASSQETSGGKETQYF
>TRBV4-3|TRBJ1-1|NA
CASSQDWRMNTEAFF
>TRBV27|TRBJ2-1|NA
CASQADPYNEQFF
>TRBV5-6|TRBJ2-3|TRBD2
CASSQGLAVNPSTDTQYF
>TRBV6-2/TRBV6-3|TRBJ2-7|NA
CASSYSLGEQYF
>TRBV2|TRBJ2-5|NA
CASIDSFIETQYF
>TRBV28|TRBJ2-7|NA
CASSPNSHEQYF
>TRBV10-2|TRBJ1-1|NA
CASSHTGNTEASF
>TRBV9|TRBJ1-1|TRBD1
CASSVAGQGYSDTEAFF
>TRBV12-3/TRBV12-4|TRBJ2-7|TRBD1
CASRPPGQGYEQYF
>TRBV5-6|TRBJ2-1|NA
CASSLEPGHNEQFF
>TRBV15|TRBJ2-3|TRBD2
CATSSGLELTDTQYF
>TRBV2|TRBJ2-3|TRBD2
CASSDPDGPAGGTDTQYF
>TRBV19|TRBJ1-1|NA
CASSIDGRGEAFF
>TRBV28|TRBJ2-2|TRBD2
CASSTDPGLAGGSTGELFF
>TRBV20-1|TRBJ2-3|NA
CSATQDSTDTQYF
>TRBV27|TRBJ1-2|NA
CASSPASQVLYGYTF
>TRBV29-1|TRBJ2-3|TRBD2
CSAVLAGGSDTQYF
>TRBV6-5|TRBJ2-3|TRBD1
CASRQTGGNTDTQYF
>TRBV6-2/TRBV6-3|TRBJ2-2|NA
CASSMENTGELFF
>TRBV7-9|TRBJ2-5|TRBD2
CASSPRLAGGIQETQYF
>TRBV12-3/TRBV12-4|TRBJ2-3|TRBD2
CASSSTTWTSGRRPDTQYF
>TRBV6-2/TRBV6-3|TRBJ1-1|NA
CASSYSIRSTEAFF
>TRBV20-1|TRBJ2-3|TRBD2
CSAKGLAEPTDTQYF
>TRBV7-9|TRBJ1-5|NA
CASSVGSPYSNQPQHF